Presented here are 5 T cell receptor beta chains from one specimen sequenced in a study of T cell clones after liver transplantation. Assay: immunoSEQ multiplex PCR; the TCRdb copy retains only in-frame clones and omits some. Here the sample spans more than 100,000 clones, 80% to 90% being singletons. Sequencing used CD4+ T cells from blood, obtained approximately 43 months after liver transplant. Receptors originate from a human patient who received a liver transplant. Some T cells could come from the graft donor.

V gene TRBV27 combines with J gene TRBJ1-1; 7 bases agree with TRBD1. In germline, CDR1 is MNHEY, CDR2 SMNVEV (reference sequence). V trimming: 6 bases; J trimming: 1 base; junction bases outside the gene matches: 11. This CDR3 is built from 16 residues. CDR3 coding DNA: TGTGCCAGCAGGCGTCCGGGACAGCCGACGAACACTGAAGCTTTCTTT. This translates into CASRRPGQPTNTEAFF.

The V gene is TRBV25-1, the J gene TRBJ2-1, with D maybe TRBD1 (6 bases). The CDR3 runs to 14 residues. CDR1 and CDR2 (germline): MGHDK, SYGVNS. Trimming removed 4 bases from V and 8 bases from J, with 15 bases in between. CDR3 sequence reads: CASSAAGERHEQFF. The CDR3 DNA is TGTGCCAGCAGTGCGGCAGGGGAAAGGCATGAGCAGTTCTTC.

The rearrangement uses TRBV6-5 and TRBJ2-7; D might be TRBD2 (6 bases). Trimming shortened V by 3 bases and J by 0 bases, and 12 bases separated the two germline ends. This CDR3 is built from 15 residues. CDR1 is MNHEY, CDR2 SVGAGI, per germline. The CDR3 protein is CASSYSGFSSYEQYF. CDR3 DNA sequence: TGTGCCAGCAGTTATAGCGGTTTCAGCTCCTACGAGCAGTACTTC.

The chain couples TRBV18 to TRBJ1-1, with D unclear. V shed 2 bases and J shed 1 base, with 11 bases lying between them. This CDR3 comprises 15 residues. CDR1 is KGHSH, CDR2 LQKENI, per germline. This chain's CDR3 is CASSPIQKGNTEAFF. DNA of the CDR3: TGTGCCAGCTCACCAATACAGAAGGGGAACACTGAAGCTTTCTTT.

The chain joins TRBV5-1 to TRBJ2-3; TRBD2 matches 13 bases. V lost 0 bases and J lost 5; bases outside the gene matches: 3. Germline assignment: CDR1 SGHRS and CDR2 YFSETQ. The CDR3 sequence is 16 residues long. The CDR3: CASSLAGTSGVDTQYF. CDR3 DNA sequence: TGCGCCAGCAGCTTGGCCGGGACTAGCGGGGTAGATACGCAGTATTTT.